A single sample gave rise to the 2 T cell receptor beta chains below, sequenced in a study of blood T cell repertoires in COVID-19. Sequenced by immunoSEQ multiplex PCR; TCRdb stores in-frame clones only, minus some. The table shows 150,000 to 200,000 clones, with 80% to 90% occurring only once. Sequencing was done on a sample of peripheral blood. The source of these receptors is a woman aged 80 or over with COVID-19, enrolled during active disease.

The chain couples TRBV7-2 to TRBJ2-3; a weak D match, TRBD1 (6 bases). CDR3 length: 14 amino acids. Trimming shortened V by 4 bases and J by 4 bases, and 12 bases separated the two germline ends. The germline gives CDR1 SGHTA, CDR2 FQGNSA. In DNA, the CDR3 is TGTGCCAGCAGCTCAGGGGTATCATCAGATACGCAGTATTTT. This gives the protein CASSSGVSSDTQYF.

This clone was detected only once. This chain joins TRBV7-8 and TRBJ2-1, with TRBD2 matching over 10 bases. This CDR3 has 16 residues. Germline CDR1 reads SGHVS; CDR2 reads FQNEAQ. Trimming at V came to 6 bases and at J to 1 base, leaving 6 bases not matched to a gene. The CDR3 sequence is CASRSSGSKSYNEQFF. DNA of the CDR3: TGTGCCAGCAGGTCTAGCGGGAGTAAGTCCTACAATGAGCAGTTCTTC.